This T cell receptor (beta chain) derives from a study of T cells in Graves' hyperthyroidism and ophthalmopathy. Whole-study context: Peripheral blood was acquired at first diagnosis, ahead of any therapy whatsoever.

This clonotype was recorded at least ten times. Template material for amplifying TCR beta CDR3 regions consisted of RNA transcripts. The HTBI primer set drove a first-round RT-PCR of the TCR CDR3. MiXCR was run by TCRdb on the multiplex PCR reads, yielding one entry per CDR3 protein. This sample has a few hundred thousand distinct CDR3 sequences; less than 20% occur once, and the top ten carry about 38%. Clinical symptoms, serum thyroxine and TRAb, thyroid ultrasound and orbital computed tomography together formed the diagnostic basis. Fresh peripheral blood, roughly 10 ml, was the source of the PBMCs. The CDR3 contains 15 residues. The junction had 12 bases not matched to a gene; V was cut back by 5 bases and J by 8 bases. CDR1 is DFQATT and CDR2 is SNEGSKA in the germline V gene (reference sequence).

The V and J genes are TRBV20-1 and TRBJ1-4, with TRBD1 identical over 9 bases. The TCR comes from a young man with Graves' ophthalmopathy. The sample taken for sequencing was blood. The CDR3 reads CSARPGTGIIEKLFF. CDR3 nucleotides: TGCAGTGCTCGTCCCGGGACAGGGATTATAGAAAAACTGTTTTTT.